The clone carrying this TCR delta chain was seen a few times. The sample belongs to a study of gamma-delta T cells after stem cell transplantation. The CDR3 contains 17 residues. V shed 5 bases and J 0 bases; nucleotides not matched to a gene: 18. CDR1 and CDR2 from the germline V gene are TVYSNPD and GDNSRS (reference sequence). TCRdb re-processed the RT-PCR reads via CATT. The sample lists approximately 550 delta-chain clones, approximately 44% occurring once. The specimen sequenced was gamma-delta T cells. The sequence came from a human donor. It is not recorded whose cells these are; they may come from a transplant donor. This chain links TRDV3 with TRDJ1; 7 bases are a match to TRDD3. CDR3 region: CAIALGWDTPYTDKLIF. Here the CDR3 DNA reads TGTGCCATTGCCCTGGGTTGGGATACCCCGTACACCGATAAACTCATCTTT. Full variable domain (outside the CDR3, taken from reference TRDV3 and TRDJ1): CDKVTQSSPDQTVASGSEVVLLCTYDTVYSNPDLFWYRIRPDYSFQFVFYGDNSRSEGADFTQGRFSVKHILTQKAFHLVISPVRTEDSATYYCAIALGWDTPYTDKLIFGKGTRVTVEP.